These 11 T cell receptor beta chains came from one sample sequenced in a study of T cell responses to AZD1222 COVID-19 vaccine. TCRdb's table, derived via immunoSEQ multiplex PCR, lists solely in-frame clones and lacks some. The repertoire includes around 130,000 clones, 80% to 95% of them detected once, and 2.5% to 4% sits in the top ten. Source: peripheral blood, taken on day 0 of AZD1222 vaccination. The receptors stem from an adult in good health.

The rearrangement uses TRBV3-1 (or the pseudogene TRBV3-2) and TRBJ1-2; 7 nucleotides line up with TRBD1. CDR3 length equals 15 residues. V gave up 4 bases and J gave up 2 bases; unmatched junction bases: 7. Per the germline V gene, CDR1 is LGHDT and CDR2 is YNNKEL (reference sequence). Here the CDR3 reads CASSPRQGTNYGYTF. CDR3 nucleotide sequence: TGTGCCAGCAGCCCTAGACAGGGAACGAACTATGGCTACACCTTC.

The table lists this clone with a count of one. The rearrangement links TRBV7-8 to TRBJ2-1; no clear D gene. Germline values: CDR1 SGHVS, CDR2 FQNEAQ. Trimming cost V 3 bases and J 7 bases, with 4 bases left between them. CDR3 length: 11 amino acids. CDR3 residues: CASSLINEQFF. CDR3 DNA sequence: TGTGCCAGCAGCTTGATTAATGAGCAGTTCTTC.

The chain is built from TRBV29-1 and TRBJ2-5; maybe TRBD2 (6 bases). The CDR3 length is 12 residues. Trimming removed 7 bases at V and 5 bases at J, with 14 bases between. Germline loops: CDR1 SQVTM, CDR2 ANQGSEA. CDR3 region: CSGLESGETQYF. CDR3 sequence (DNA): TGCAGCGGGTTAGAAAGCGGGGAGACCCAGTACTTC.

The CDR3 sequence is CSVLTTGELFF. The CDR3 coding sequence is TGCAGCGTCCTCACAACCGGGGAGCTGTTTTTT. The chain carries TRBV29-1 and TRBJ2-2; D unclear. Trimming took off 6 bases at V and 5 bases at J, with 7 bases between the two ends. Per the germline V gene, CDR1 is SQVTM and CDR2 is ANQGSEA. This CDR3 is 11 amino acids long.

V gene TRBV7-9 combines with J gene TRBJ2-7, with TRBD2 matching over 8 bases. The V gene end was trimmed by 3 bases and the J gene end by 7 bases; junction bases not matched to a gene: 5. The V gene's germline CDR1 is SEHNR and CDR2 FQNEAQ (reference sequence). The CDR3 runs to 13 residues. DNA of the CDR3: TGTGCCAGCAGCTTGCTCACGGGGGGGGAGCAGTACTTC. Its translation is CASSLLTGGEQYF.

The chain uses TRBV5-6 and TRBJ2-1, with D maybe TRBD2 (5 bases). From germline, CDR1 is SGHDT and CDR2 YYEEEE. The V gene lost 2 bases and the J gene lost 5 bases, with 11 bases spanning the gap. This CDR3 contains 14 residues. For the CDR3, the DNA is TGTGCCAGCAGCTTACGAGGCGGGCACAATGAGCAGTTCTTC. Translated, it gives CASSLRGGHNEQFF.

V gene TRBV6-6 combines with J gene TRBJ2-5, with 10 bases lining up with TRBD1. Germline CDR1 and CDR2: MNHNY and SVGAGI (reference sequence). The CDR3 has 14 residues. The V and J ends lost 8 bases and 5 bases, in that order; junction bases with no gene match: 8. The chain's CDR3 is CASGRQGARETQYF. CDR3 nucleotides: TGTGCCAGCGGTAGACAGGGGGCTAGGGAGACCCAGTACTTC.

As DNA, the CDR3 is TGCAGCGTTGAGGCTGTACAGATGAACACTGAAGCTTTCTTT. Translated: CSVEAVQMNTEAFF. The chain couples TRBV29-1 to TRBJ1-1; D not certain. The CDR3 runs 14 residues. The germline gives CDR1 SQVTM, CDR2 ANQGSEA. V dropped 3 bases and J dropped 0 bases, with 11 bases sitting between them.

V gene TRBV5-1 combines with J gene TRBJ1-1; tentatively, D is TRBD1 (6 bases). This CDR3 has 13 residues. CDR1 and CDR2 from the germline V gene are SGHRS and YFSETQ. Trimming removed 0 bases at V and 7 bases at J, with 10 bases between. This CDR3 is CASSLVQGVEAFF. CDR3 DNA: TGCGCCAGCAGCTTGGTACAGGGAGTTGAAGCTTTCTTT.

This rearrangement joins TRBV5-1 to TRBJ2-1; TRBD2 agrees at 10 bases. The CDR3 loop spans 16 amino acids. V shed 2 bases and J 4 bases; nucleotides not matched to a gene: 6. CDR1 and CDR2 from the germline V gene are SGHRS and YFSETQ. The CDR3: CASSLAGGPQYNEQFF. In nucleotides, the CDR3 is TGCGCCAGCAGCTTAGCGGGAGGGCCTCAGTACAATGAGCAGTTCTTC.

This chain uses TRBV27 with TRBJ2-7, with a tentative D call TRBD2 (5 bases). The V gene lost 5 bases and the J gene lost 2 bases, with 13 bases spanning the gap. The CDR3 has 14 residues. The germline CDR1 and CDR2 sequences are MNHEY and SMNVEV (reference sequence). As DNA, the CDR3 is TGTGCCAGCAGTCCCTGGACTCGTACCTACGAGCAGTACTTC. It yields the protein CASSPWTRTYEQYF.